A single sample gave rise to the 12 T cell receptor beta chains below, sequenced in a study of vaccination and CD4 T cells after COVID-19. Their antigens are not known. Treatment meaning: roughly ten-day PBMC culture with coronavirus spike peptide pools or control peptides (ViraFEST assay). An Oncomine TCR Beta short-read assay was used to sequence the DNA from cultured CD4+ T cells. MiXCR, run by TCRdb on the PCR reads, gives a single entry per CDR3 protein. There are more than 1,500 distinct CDR3 sequences in the sample; about three quarters occur only once, and roughly 43% lies in the top ten. The specimen was CD4+ T cells from blood, cultured in vitro, collected after SARS-CoV-2 vaccination. These receptors came from a human donor who had recovered from COVID-19.

This clonotype counts as hyperexpanded. The chain links TRBV7-8 to TRBJ1-5, with 10 bases fitting TRBD1. The CDR3 is made up of 14 amino acids. V dropped 6 bases and J dropped 6; count of bases not matched to a gene: 5. Germline CDR1 SGHVS, CDR2 FQNEAQ. CDR3 residues: CASSTDRGPQPQHF. The CDR3 region has the DNA TGTGCCAGCAGTACCGACAGGGGGCCTCAGCCCCAGCATTTT.

This clonotype has only one observation. The genes are TRBV6-2 or TRBV6-3 and TRBJ1-6, with 9 positions matching TRBD1. J lost 0 bases, V lost 6 bases, and 6 bases had no gene match. This CDR3 is built from 17 residues. Per the germline V gene, CDR1 is MNHEY and CDR2 is SVGEGT. In nucleotides, the CDR3 is TGTGCCAGCAGAAACGGACAGGGGAGCTCCTATAATTCACCCCTCCACTTT. Protein sequence: CASRNGQGSSYNSPLHF.

This clonotype was recorded a few times. CDR3 amino acids: CAWGTVRETQYF. The CDR3 DNA reads TGTGCCTGGGGGACAGTGAGAGAGACCCAGTACTTC. This rearrangement joins TRBV30 to TRBJ2-5; 7 bases agree with TRBD1. The V gene's germline CDR1 is GTSNPN and CDR2 SVGIG (reference sequence). The CDR3 has 12 amino acids. The junction had 4 bases not matched to a gene; V was cut back by 5 bases and J by 4 bases.

In this sample, this clonotype turned up once. The chain recombines TRBV19 with TRBJ1-1, with D unresolved. V lost 5 bases and J lost 7, with 17 bases in between. CDR1 is LNHDA, CDR2 SQIVND, per germline (reference sequence). The CDR3 is 14 amino acids. The DNA for the CDR3 is TGTGCCAGTAGTTCGCTCGGCATATCGGGTGAAGCTTTCTTT. It is translated as CASSSLGISGEAFF.

The genes are TRBV30 and TRBJ2-5, with D possibly TRBD2 on 5 matching bases. Trimming removed 4 bases at V and 7 bases at J, with 10 bases between. Per the germline V gene, CDR1 is GTSNPN and CDR2 is SVGIG (reference sequence). The CDR3 is made up of 11 amino acids. For the CDR3, the DNA is TGTGCCTGGACGGGAACAAGGACCCAGTACTTC. Its translation is CAWTGTRTQYF.

The chain is built from TRBV20-1 and TRBJ2-7; 10 bases line up with TRBD2. Germline loops: CDR1 DFQATT, CDR2 SNEGSKA (reference sequence). The CDR3 contains 16 residues. V dropped 2 bases and J dropped 3; count of bases not matched to a gene: 10. CDR3 amino acids: CSARLAGVNPIYEQYF. CDR3 nucleotides: TGCAGTGCTAGACTAGCGGGAGTTAACCCGATCTACGAGCAGTACTTC.

This clonotype has a single count. The V gene is TRBV20-1, the J gene TRBJ1-2; possibly TRBD1 for D (6 bases). The ends were cut back, 5 bases at V and 4 bases at J, with 17 bases in the middle. Germline loops: CDR1 DFQATT, CDR2 SNEGSKA (reference sequence). This CDR3 spans 14 amino acids. CDR3 sequence: CSAPTGRGAYGYTF. In DNA form, the CDR3 reads TGCAGTGCTCCCACAGGGAGAGGGGCCTATGGCTACACCTTC.

The rearrangement uses TRBV19 and TRBJ1-2; 9 nucleotides line up with TRBD1. Germline trimming cut 5 bases from V and 4 bases from J; bases unmatched to any gene: 5. Per the germline V gene, CDR1 is LNHDA and CDR2 is SQIVND (reference sequence). This CDR3 has 14 residues. The CDR3 nucleotides are TGTGCCAGTAGTCTCCGGACAGGGGTCTATGGCTACACCTTC. Translating it yields CASSLRTGVYGYTF. Full variable domain (missing parts from reference TRBV19 and TRBJ1-2): DGGITQSPKYLFRKEGQNVTLSCEQNLNHDAMYWYRQDPGQGLRLIYYSQIVNDFQKGDIAEGYSVSREKKESFPLTVTSAQKNPTAFYLCASSLRTGVYGYTFGSGTRLTVV.

The chain couples TRBV6-1 to TRBJ1-6, with a tentative D call TRBD1 (5 bases). CDR3 length equals 14 residues. CDR1 is MNHNS and CDR2 is SASEGT in the germline V gene. Trimming pared 5 bases from V and 9 bases from J, leaving 14 bases between. In DNA, the CDR3 is TGTGCCAGCAGTCCCACATCGGGGGGTTCACCCCTCCACTTT. It specifies CASSPTSGGSPLHF.

The V gene is TRBV20-1, the J gene TRBJ2-3, with D unclear. This CDR3 is built from 15 residues. V lost 0 bases and J 0 bases, leaving 10 bases between the germline ends. Germline CDR1 and CDR2: DFQATT and SNEGSKA (reference sequence). CDR3 loop: CSAREAWPSTDTQYF. Written as DNA, the CDR3 is TGCAGTGCTAGAGAGGCTTGGCCTAGCACAGATACGCAGTATTTT.

The gene calls are TRBV24-1 and TRBJ2-3; D not certain. The V end lost 4 bases, the J end lost 2 bases, and 3 bases lay between the germline ends. This CDR3 spans 12 amino acids. CDR1 is KGHDR and CDR2 is SFDVKD in the germline V gene. The CDR3 loop reads CATSDPTDTQYF. The CDR3 DNA reads TGTGCCACCAGTGACCCCACAGATACGCAGTATTTT.

The chain recombines TRBV7-2 with TRBJ2-5; D call uncertain. This CDR3 spans 14 amino acids. Germline assignment: CDR1 SGHTA and CDR2 FQGNSA. Trimming removed 3 bases from V and 9 bases from J, with 17 bases in between. The CDR3 protein is CASSFPVHGSAQYF. DNA of the CDR3: TGTGCCAGCAGCTTCCCGGTACACGGCTCGGCCCAGTACTTC. Combining the CDR3 with reference TRBV7-2 and TRBJ2-5 gives the whole variable domain GAGVSQSPSNKVTEKGKDVELRCDPISGHTALYWYRQSLGQGLEFLIYFQGNSAPDKSGLPSDRFSAERTGGSVSTLTIQRTQQEDSAVYLCASSFPVHGSAQYFGPGTRLLVL.